This T cell receptor (beta chain) was recovered during a study of beta chain features in type 1 diabetes. Study-wide results and caveats: For patients, the naive, central memory and Treg TCRB repertoires appeared more alike than for healthy donors. TCRB CDR3s from Type 1 diabetes patients were moderately but significantly shorter in all four CD4+ subsets.

For this clone: What it binds is unknown.

Sequenced material consisted of expressed TCRB transcripts (all of the isolated RNA was reverse transcribed). Mean read depth for naive, central memory and regulatory T cell samples was approximately 3.57 million reads. The table came from immunoSEQ multiplex PCR; TCRdb's copy has only in-frame clones and leaves some out. The repertoire holds fewer than 45,000 clones, with 66% as singletons. The receptor was derived from a man aged 25 to 40 with type 1 diabetes. Some clones in this sample may be carry-over from other donors' samples. Sequencing used Tregs from blood.

The CDR3 region has the DNA TGTGCCAGCTCTAAGCGGGGGTGGACCGGGGAGCTGTTTTTT. This translates into CASSKRGWTGELFF. The chain recombines TRBV6-5 with TRBJ2-2, with TRBD2 matching 8 bases. The CDR3 has 14 residues. Losses at the gene ends were 8 bases for V and 5 bases for J; bases not matched to a gene: 7. Germline assignment: CDR1 MNHEY and CDR2 SVGAGI.